Following are 17 T cell receptor beta chains from one sample sequenced in a study of liver allograft versus peripheral blood T cells. Study information: The authors compared T cell receptor repertoires in transplanted livers with those in the peripheral blood of recipients.

TCRdb independently ran MiXCR on the reads; one entry per CDR3 protein. The sample holds some 6,500 distinct CDR3 sequences; 15% to 20% are singletons and the top ten take around three fifths. All receptors derive from a human patient who had a liver transplant. Some T cells may be provided by the graft donor.

This clonotype is medium-sized in the sample. The gene calls are TRBV29-1 and TRBJ1-5, with 8 bases matching TRBD1. Looked up from germline, CDR1 is SQVTM and CDR2 is ANQGSEA. Losses at the gene ends were 5 bases for V and 1 base for J; bases not matched to a gene: 1. This CDR3 has 13 residues. The CDR3 DNA sequence: TGCAGCGTTCAGGGGGCGAGCAATCAGCCCCAGCATTTT. It translates to CSVQGASNQPQHF.

V usage is TRBV7-2 and J usage is TRBJ1-2, with TRBD1 as a possible D gene (6 bases). This CDR3 spans 14 amino acids. Germline loops: CDR1 SGHTA, CDR2 FQGNSA. The V end lost 5 bases, the J end lost 5 bases, and 15 bases lay between the germline ends. The CDR3 reads CASSPSRQAYGYTF. As DNA, the CDR3 is TGTGCCAGCAGCCCCTCCCGACAGGCTTATGGCTACACCTTC.

About this clonotype: A far larger clone is just one base off, so this is likely a read error. V gene TRBV7-2 combines with J gene TRBJ1-1; 7 bases fit TRBD1. The CDR3 has 13 residues. CDR1 SGHTA and CDR2 FQGNSA come from the germline V gene. The CDR3 region has the DNA TGTGCCAGAAGCTTTGCAGGGGGCACTGAAGCTTTCTTT. Encoded protein: CARSFAGGTEAFF.

This clonotype is medium-sized within its sample. The chain couples TRBV13 to TRBJ1-6; D gene uncertain. Trimming shortened V by 0 bases and J by 6 bases, and 9 bases separated the two germline ends. The germline gives CDR1 PRHDT, CDR2 FYEKMQ (reference sequence). The CDR3 has 15 residues. CDR3 sequence: CASSLGAGLNSPLHF. CDR3 sequence (DNA): TGTGCCAGCAGCTTAGGCGCAGGTCTTAATTCACCCCTCCACTTT.

The sample holds a few counts of this clonotype. This chain uses TRBV27 with TRBJ1-5, with D possibly being TRBD1 (5 bases). The length of the CDR3 is 13 residues. Per the germline V gene, CDR1 is MNHEY and CDR2 is SMNVEV (reference sequence). V was trimmed by 2 bases and J by 7 bases, leaving 9 bases between them. The CDR3 spells CASSLGGVQPQHF. The CDR3 nucleotides are TGTGCCAGCAGTTTAGGGGGGGTCCAGCCCCAGCATTTT.

This clonotype was observed many times. The rearrangement links TRBV18 to TRBJ1-5, with D possibly TRBD1 on 6 matching bases. Germline lookup yields CDR1 KGHSH and CDR2 LQKENI. The CDR3 contains 15 residues. V was shortened by 3 bases and J by 4 bases, with 13 bases between the two germline ends. The CDR3: CASSPPDSPNQPQHF. The CDR3 DNA is TGTGCCAGCTCACCCCCGGACAGCCCTAATCAGCCCCAGCATTTT.

The CDR3 sequence is CASRLGPGELFF. The CDR3 bases are TGTGCCAGCAGACTGGGGCCCGGGGAGCTGTTTTTT. This chain connects TRBV12-3 or TRBV12-4 to TRBJ2-2, with D possibly TRBD1 on 5 matching bases. This CDR3 has 12 amino acids. Trimming removed 6 bases from V and 6 bases from J, with 8 bases in between.

This clonotype was seen repeatedly, ten times or more. The chain recombines TRBV27 with TRBJ2-1; 7 bases fit TRBD1. The CDR3 is 15 amino acids. CDR1 and CDR2 (germline): MNHEY, SMNVEV (reference sequence). With 4 bases clipped from V and 0 bases from J, the junction kept 3 bases outside the gene matches. The CDR3 region has the DNA TGTGCCAGCAGTTCCAGACAGGGCTCCTACAATGAGCAGTTCTTC. Its translation: CASSSRQGSYNEQFF.

Turning to this clonotype: Possible read error: a much larger clone is one base away. The chain recombines TRBV10-3 with TRBJ1-2; 7 positions agree with TRBD1. The CDR3 length is 13 residues. Germline CDR1 reads ENHRY; CDR2 reads SYGVKD. The junction had 14 bases not matched to a gene; V was cut back by 11 bases and J by 8 bases. CDR3 sequence (DNA): TGTGCCCTATACAGGGGATCCGCGGAAGGCTACACCTTC. Translated, it gives CALYRGSAEGYTF.

The chain carries TRBV6-1 and TRBJ2-7; D gene uncertain. Trimming removed 2 bases from V and 0 bases from J, with 5 bases in between. The CDR3 has 13 residues. The V gene's germline CDR1 is MNHNS and CDR2 SASEGT. This CDR3 is CASSEYVSYEQYF. CDR3 in DNA: TGTGCCAGCAGTGAATACGTCTCCTACGAGCAGTACTTC.

To note about this clonotype: This may come from a read error, since a much larger clone is one base off. CDR3 bases: TGTGCCAGTGGTATAGACCCGACAGGAGAGTTCTATGGCTACACCTTC. Translated, it gives CASGIDPTGEFYGYTF. J is TRBJ1-2 and V is TRBV19; D perhaps matches TRBD1 (6 bases). Looked up from germline, CDR1 is LNHDA and CDR2 is SQIVND (reference sequence). The CDR3 contains 16 residues.

This clonotype is medium-sized by share. The rearrangement uses TRBV18 and TRBJ1-2, with 9 bases aligning to TRBD1. Germline loops: CDR1 KGHSH, CDR2 LQKENI. This CDR3 has 16 residues. V lost 3 bases and J lost 2; bases outside the gene matches: 7. CDR3 region: CASSPVRTGANYGYTF. The CDR3 DNA reads as TGTGCCAGCTCACCGGTTCGGACAGGGGCGAACTATGGCTACACCTTC.

The chain recombines TRBV27 with TRBJ1-1; 7 nucleotides match TRBD1. There are 15 residues in the CDR3. V lost 5 bases and J lost 2; bases outside the gene matches: 8. Looked up from germline, CDR1 is MNHEY and CDR2 is SMNVEV (reference sequence). The DNA for the CDR3 is TGTGCCAGCAGTGCGGGGACAGACCCAAACACTGAAGCTTTCTTT. Translating gives CASSAGTDPNTEAFF.

This clonotype was seen many times. The chain uses TRBV27 and TRBJ2-7; D remains ambiguous. The V gene lost 2 bases and the J gene lost 7 bases, with 6 bases spanning the gap. Germline CDR1 and CDR2: MNHEY and SMNVEV (reference sequence). This CDR3 comprises 11 residues. Written as DNA, the CDR3 is TGTGCCAGCAGTTTAGGTGGGGAGCAGTACTTC. This translates into CASSLGGEQYF.

The table lists this clonotype with a few counts. This sequence joins TRBV12-3 or TRBV12-4 and TRBJ1-3; no firm D call. The ends were cut back, 5 bases at V and 5 bases at J, with 7 bases in the middle. The CDR3 length is 12 residues. The CDR3 DNA reads TGTGCCAGCAGTCCCTTGCGAAACACCATATATTTT. Its protein is CASSPLRNTIYF.

This chain joins TRBV5-6 and TRBJ1-1; tentatively, D is TRBD1 (5 bases). Germline CDR1 SGHDT, CDR2 YYEEEE. The CDR3 contains 12 residues. The ends were cut back, 2 bases at V and 4 bases at J, with 6 bases in the middle. CDR3: CASSFQGTEAFF. The CDR3, as DNA: TGTGCCAGCAGCTTCCAGGGCACTGAAGCTTTCTTT.

This clonotype showed up many times. This CDR3 reads CASSSSTVNYGYTF. The DNA of the CDR3 is TGTGCCAGCAGCTCTTCCACAGTGAACTATGGCTACACCTTC. The V and J genes are TRBV7-9 and TRBJ1-2; no clear D gene. From germline, CDR1 is SEHNR and CDR2 FQNEAQ (reference sequence). This CDR3 is 14 amino acids long. V was pared by 4 bases and J by 2 bases, with 11 bases between.